This T cell receptor (beta chain) was recovered during a study of monozygotic twins with cystic fibrosis. Points on this clone: Its antigen is not identified.

Study-wide points: Clonality was generally low (median approximately 0.0095), higher in the most severe patients. Monozygotic CF twins shared more identical nucleotide clonotypes than unrelated patients. Co-twins had the most similar V usage for 13 of 16 pairs, J for 8. Age, concordance and disease severity did not associate with shared CDR3 numbers.

Generated by immunoSEQ multiplex PCR, the TCRdb table keeps only in-frame clones and is missing some. The data contain approximately 27,000 clones, about nine tenths of them singletons. The germline V gene encodes CDR1 MNHNS and CDR2 SASEGT. V was cut by 2 bases and J by 2 bases, with 10 bases left in between. The length of the CDR3 is 16 residues. Source material: blood. The TCR originated in a girl aged 2 to 10 with cystic fibrosis. The chain employs TRBV6-1 and TRBJ1-6, with D possibly matching TRBD1 (5 bases). The DNA of the CDR3 is TGTGCCAGCAGTGAACCCAGGGAGGCCTATAATTCACCCCTCCACTTT. Its protein is CASSEPREAYNSPLHF.